The 18 T cell receptor beta chains below come from one sample, sequenced in a study of blood T cell repertoires in COVID-19. The table came from immunoSEQ multiplex PCR; TCRdb's copy has only in-frame clones and leaves some out. The table has 200,000 to 250,000 clones, around four fifths seen once. The sequenced sample consisted of peripheral blood. The receptors originated from an older woman with active or convalescent COVID-19.

The chain uses TRBV7-2 and TRBJ2-1, with TRBD1 matching over 9 bases. CDR1 is SGHTA and CDR2 is FQGNSA in the germline V gene. The CDR3 is made up of 14 amino acids. V shed 5 bases and J 5 bases; nucleotides not matched to a gene: 4. This chain's CDR3 is CASSTGQGNNEQFF. In nucleotides, the CDR3 is TGTGCCAGCAGCACTGGACAGGGGAACAATGAGCAGTTCTTC.

This clone was picked up one time. This chain links TRBV15 with TRBJ2-7; 7 bases align to TRBD2. The CDR3 extends over 13 amino acids. The J segment lost 6 bases and the V segment lost 3 bases, leaving 5 bases of the junction unmatched. Per the germline V gene, CDR1 is LNHNV and CDR2 is YYDKDF (reference sequence). The CDR3 nucleotides are TGTGCCACCAGCAGGGGAGGGGACCCCGAGCAGTACTTC. This codes for CATSRGGDPEQYF.

To note about this clone: The same CDR3 is also encoded by other DNA sequences in this sample. This chain joins TRBV5-1 and TRBJ2-5; TRBD1 matches 9 bases. Germline CDR1 and CDR2: SGHRS and YFSETQ. The CDR3 contains 14 residues. V lost 0 bases and J lost 3; bases outside the gene matches: 0. DNA of the CDR3: TGCGCCAGCAGCTTGGGGACAGGGGAAGAGACCCAGTACTTC. Translating it yields CASSLGTGEETQYF.

The chain couples TRBV12-5 to TRBJ2-7; 9 bases align to TRBD1. CDR1 LGHNT and CDR2 FRNRAP come from the germline V gene. V lost 7 bases to trimming and J lost 0 bases; unmatched junction nucleotides: 4. CDR3 size: 14 residues. This CDR3 reads CASARTGDSYEQYF. DNA for the CDR3: TGTGCTAGTGCTCGGACAGGGGACTCCTACGAGCAGTACTTC. The full variable domain, in which reference TRBV12-5 and TRBJ2-7 provide the parts outside the CDR3, is DARVTQTPRHKVTEMGQEVTMRCQPILGHNTVFWYRQTMMQGLELLAYFRNRAPLDDSGMPKDRFSAEMPDATLATLKIQPSEPRDSAVYFCASARTGDSYEQYFGPGTRLTVT.

V is TRBV10-3 and J is TRBJ1-2; D is unclear. CDR1 and CDR2 from the germline V gene are ENHRY and SYGVKD. Trimming pared 2 bases from V and 8 bases from J, leaving 15 bases between. This CDR3 spans 14 amino acids. In nucleotides, the CDR3 is TGTGCCATCAGTGAGGATAGAGTCCTCAGGGGCTACACCTTC. Translated: CAISEDRVLRGYTF.

This clone has just one count. This same CDR3 is encoded by further DNA sequences in the sample. The chain employs TRBV18 and TRBJ1-1; 8 nucleotides match TRBD1. The V and J ends lost 6 bases and 1 base, in that order; junction bases with no gene match: 4. Germline V gene data show CDR1 as KGHSH and CDR2 as LQKENI. The CDR3 has 14 residues. The CDR3 DNA follows: TGTGCCAGCTCCCGGGGGACAGGGAACACTGAAGCTTTCTTT. Translation: CASSRGTGNTEAFF.

The genes are TRBV10-3 and TRBJ1-2, with 7 bases that match TRBD1. Germline loops: CDR1 ENHRY, CDR2 SYGVKD. This CDR3 comprises 11 residues. The V gene end was trimmed by 10 bases and the J gene end by 7 bases; junction bases not matched to a gene: 6. As DNA, the CDR3 is TGTGCCACTCGACAGGGCAGTGGCTACACCTTC. It specifies CATRQGSGYTF.

V usage is TRBV18 and J usage is TRBJ1-1; 12 nucleotides line up with TRBD1. Trimming took 3 bases from V and 6 from J; bases not matched to a gene: 8. The germline V gene has CDR1 KGHSH and CDR2 LQKENI. CDR3 length: 16 amino acids. The CDR3 here is CASSPQEGQGASEAFF. The CDR3 DNA is TGTGCCAGCTCACCCCAAGAGGGACAGGGGGCATCTGAAGCTTTCTTT.

The chain carries TRBV5-6 and TRBJ2-4; D is perhaps TRBD1 (7 bases). The length of the CDR3 is 16 residues. The V gene's germline CDR1 is SGHDT and CDR2 YYEEEE. The V and J ends lost 2 bases and 1 base respectively, with 13 bases between them. CDR3 protein: CASSFTSGGAKNIQYF. In DNA, the CDR3 is TGTGCCAGCAGCTTTACTTCAGGGGGGGCCAAAAACATTCAGTACTTC. The variable domain in full, with the rest retrieved from reference TRBV5-6 and TRBJ2-4, is DAGVTQSPTHLIKTRGQQVTLRCSPKSGHDTVSWYQQALGQGPQFIFQYYEEEERQRGNFPDRFSGHQFPNYSSELNVNALLLGDSALYLCASSFTSGGAKNIQYFGAGTRLSVL.

This chain joins TRBV29-1 and TRBJ1-3; TRBD1 is a possible D gene (6 bases). The CDR3 has 12 amino acids. Trimming took off 5 bases at V and 4 bases at J, with 9 bases between the two ends. Germline V CDR1 and CDR2: SQVTM, ANQGSEA. The CDR3 DNA reads as TGCAGCGTTCGGGGGGGCGGAAACACCATATATTTT. It specifies CSVRGGGNTIYF.

This chain connects TRBV7-8 to TRBJ1-1; 8 bases are shared with TRBD1. J gave up 6 bases and V 0 bases, and 6 bases lay outside the gene matches. CDR3 length: 15 residues. The germline V gene has CDR1 SGHVS and CDR2 FQNEAQ. The CDR3 nucleotides read TGTGCCAGCAGCTTAGCCGACAGGGGTTGGCCTGAAGCTTTCTTT. Protein product: CASSLADRGWPEAFF.

The chain links TRBV5-6 to TRBJ2-1, with TRBD2 identical over 9 bases. Per germline, CDR1 SGHDT and CDR2 YYEEEE. The CDR3 length is 16 residues. J lost 5 bases, V lost 3 bases, and 9 bases had no gene match. The DNA of the CDR3 is TGTGCCAGCAGCTGGGTGGGACTAGCAACCGACAATGAGCAGTTCTTC. Protein product: CASSWVGLATDNEQFF.

The chain is built from TRBV5-8 and TRBJ1-2; maybe TRBD1 (5 bases). Trimming cost V 4 bases and J 5 bases, with 12 bases left between them. The CDR3 contains 13 residues. CDR1 is SGHTS and CDR2 is YDEGEE in the germline V gene. CDR3 sequence: CASSPQTVYGYTF. The DNA of the CDR3 is TGTGCCAGCAGCCCCCAGACAGTATATGGCTACACCTTC.

This chain joins TRBV20-1 and TRBJ1-2; tentatively, D is TRBD1 (6 bases). The V and J ends lost 4 bases and 4 bases respectively, with 7 bases between them. Germline V gene lookup returns CDR1 DFQATT and CDR2 SNEGSKA (reference sequence). The CDR3 totals 11 residues. Written as DNA, the CDR3 is TGCAGTGCTAAGACAGGCTATGGCTACACCTTC. Protein sequence: CSAKTGYGYTF.

This clone showed up just once. The V call is TRBV5-1, the J call TRBJ1-1, with 7 positions matching TRBD1. The CDR3 spans 15 residues. With V trimmed by 3 bases and J by 1 base, 6 bases remained unmatched. The germline CDR1 and CDR2 sequences are SGHRS and YFSETQ. The DNA of the CDR3 is TGCGCCAGCAGCTCCGACAGGGTGGGGAACACTGAAGCTTTCTTT. Translated, it gives CASSSDRVGNTEAFF.

J is TRBJ1-6 and V is TRBV3-1 (or the pseudogene TRBV3-2); D gene unclear. Germline assignment: CDR1 LGHDT and CDR2 YNNKEL (reference sequence). Trimming took 4 bases from V and 6 from J, leaving 4 bases between them. The CDR3 covers 12 residues. CDR3 in DNA: TGTGCCAGCAGCCTTATTAATTCACCCCTCCACTTT. Protein: CASSLINSPLHF.

The V and J genes are TRBV5-4 and TRBJ1-1, with a weak D call TRBD1 (6 bases). V lost 5 bases and J lost 0, with 14 bases in between. Germline V gene sequence: CDR1 SGHNT, CDR2 YYREEE (reference sequence). The CDR3 runs to 15 residues. CDR3: CASRSRQDLNTEAFF. CDR3 coding DNA: TGTGCCAGCAGGTCCCGACAGGATCTGAACACTGAAGCTTTCTTT.

The chain employs TRBV13 and TRBJ2-1, with D possibly being TRBD1 (7 bases). Germline loops: CDR1 PRHDT, CDR2 FYEKMQ (reference sequence). Trimming took 8 bases from V and 7 from J, leaving 15 bases between them. CDR3 size: 13 residues. DNA for the CDR3: TGTGCCAGCTCTGCCAGGGGGGCGAATGAGCAGTTCTTC. Protein sequence: CASSARGANEQFF.